This is a list of T cell receptor beta chains from one sample in a study of shared clonotypes between healthy human individuals. The method was immunoSEQ multiplex PCR; TCRdb's version includes in-frame clones alone and lacks a portion of them. This table has 2 million to 2.5 million clones, more than 85% appearing once. Sequenced sample: naive CD4+ T cells from PBMCs. The receptor source for this set is a man aged 18 to 29 in good health. Some clones in this sample may be carry-over from other donors' samples. Both conserved end residues are part of each CDR3. The order of the fields is V gene, clone size, D gene, J gene, CDR3 protein, CDR3 DNA. A D gene is named only where the DNA matches it firmly. The size field is filled for only some rows; it gives once, few, many or a size class.

V gene: TRBV4-1
clone size: few
D gene: TRBD1
J gene: TRBJ1-2
CDR3 protein: CASSQDAGGSGYTF
CDR3 DNA: TGCGCCAGCAGCCAAGATGCAGGGGGCAGCGGCTACACCTTC

V gene: TRBV4-1
clone size: .
D gene: TRBD1
J gene: TRBJ1-1
CDR3 protein: CASSRAGGVNTEAFF
CDR3 DNA: TGCGCCAGCAGCCGCGCAGGGGGTGTAAACACTGAAGCTTTCTTT

V gene: TRBV6-5
clone size: .
D gene: TRBD1
J gene: TRBJ1-1
CDR3 protein: CASKGTGGIGAEAFF
CDR3 DNA: TGTGCCAGCAAGGGGACAGGGGGAATTGGGGCTGAAGCTTTCTTT

V gene: TRBV5-1
clone size: .
D gene: .
J gene: TRBJ2-2
CDR3 protein: CASSLPGTGELFF
CDR3 DNA: TGCGCCAGCAGCTTGCCTGGGACCGGGGAGCTGTTTTTT

V gene: TRBV7-9
clone size: .
D gene: .
J gene: TRBJ2-5
CDR3 protein: CASSPSRELETQYF
CDR3 DNA: TGTGCCAGCAGCCCTAGTAGGGAATTAGAGACCCAGTACTTC

V gene: TRBV27
clone size: .
D gene: .
J gene: TRBJ2-1
CDR3 protein: CASRGDQSMGNEQFF
CDR3 DNA: TGTGCCAGCAGGGGGGATCAATCCATGGGCAATGAGCAGTTCTTC

V gene: TRBV7-9
clone size: .
D gene: TRBD2
J gene: TRBJ2-7
CDR3 protein: CASSLALASGSEQYF
CDR3 DNA: TGTGCCAGCAGCTTAGCGTTGGCTAGCGGGAGCGAGCAGTACTTC

V gene: TRBV19
clone size: .
D gene: .
J gene: TRBJ2-1
CDR3 protein: CASTPSSVSSYNEQFF
CDR3 DNA: TGTGCCAGTACCCCGAGTAGCGTCTCGTCCTACAATGAGCAGTTCTTC

V gene: TRBV18
clone size: .
D gene: .
J gene: TRBJ1-1
CDR3 protein: CASSPIGWGAEAFF
CDR3 DNA: TGTGCCAGCTCACCAATTGGGTGGGGGGCTGAAGCTTTCTTT

V gene: TRBV6-1
clone size: .
D gene: .
J gene: TRBJ2-7
CDR3 protein: CAGLPGREYPYEQYF
CDR3 DNA: TGTGCCGGCTTACCAGGCAGGGAGTATCCATACGAGCAGTACTTC

V gene: TRBV28
clone size: .
D gene: .
J gene: TRBJ1-2
CDR3 protein: CASSSTDPGGGYTF
CDR3 DNA: TGTGCCAGCAGTTCCACAGACCCTGGGGGTGGCTACACCTTC

V gene: TRBV5-4
clone size: once
D gene: .
J gene: TRBJ2-3
CDR3 protein: CASSWGVTDTQYF
CDR3 DNA: TGTGCCAGCAGCTGGGGGGTGACAGATACGCAGTATTTT

V gene: TRBV5-4
clone size: .
D gene: TRBD2
J gene: TRBJ2-1
CDR3 protein: CASIRSGASGSNEQFF
CDR3 DNA: TGTGCCAGCATCCGTAGTGGGGCTAGCGGCTCCAATGAGCAGTTCTTC

V gene: TRBV27
clone size: .
D gene: .
J gene: TRBJ1-5
CDR3 protein: CASSLAGRLNQPQHF
CDR3 DNA: TGTGCCAGCAGTTTAGCCGGGAGGCTCAATCAGCCCCAGCATTTT

V gene: TRBV5-8
clone size: .
D gene: .
J gene: TRBJ1-2
CDR3 protein: CASSYRANYGYTF
CDR3 DNA: TGTGCCAGCAGCTATCGAGCTAACTATGGCTACACCTTC

V gene: TRBV7-8
clone size: .
D gene: .
J gene: TRBJ1-5
CDR3 protein: CASSPVLGPQHF
CDR3 DNA: TGTGCCAGCAGCCCAGTCCTAGGACCCCAGCATTTT

V gene: TRBV28
clone size: once
D gene: .
J gene: TRBJ1-6
CDR3 protein: CASGTISPLHF
CDR3 DNA: TGTGCCAGCGGGACCATCTCACCCCTCCACTTT

V gene: TRBV2
clone size: .
D gene: .
J gene: TRBJ2-5
CDR3 protein: CASSVGQRKETQYF
CDR3 DNA: TGTGCCAGCAGTGTAGGGCAGCGGAAAGAGACCCAGTACTTC

V gene: TRBV9
clone size: once
D gene: .
J gene: TRBJ2-1
CDR3 protein: CASSVVQSSYNEQFF
CDR3 DNA: TGTGCCAGCAGCGTAGTCCAGAGCTCCTACAATGAGCAGTTCTTC

V gene: TRBV21-1
clone size: .
D gene: .
J gene: TRBJ2-5
CDR3 protein: CARKPDILQETQYF
CDR3 DNA: TGTGCCAGAAAACCCGACATACTACAAGAGACCCAGTACTTC

V gene: TRBV5-1
clone size: once
D gene: .
J gene: TRBJ2-2
CDR3 protein: CASSERAANTGELFF
CDR3 DNA: TGCGCCAGCAGCGAGCGAGCGGCGAACACCGGGGAGCTGTTTTTT

V gene: TRBV18
clone size: .
D gene: .
J gene: TRBJ2-1
CDR3 protein: CASSRMAEGYNEQFF
CDR3 DNA: TGTGCCAGCTCACGAATGGCGGAGGGGTACAATGAGCAGTTCTTC

V gene: TRBV20-1
clone size: .
D gene: .
J gene: TRBJ1-1
CDR3 protein: CSARGSFEAFF
CDR3 DNA: TGCAGTGCTAGAGGTTCGTTCGAAGCTTTCTTT

V gene: TRBV9
clone size: .
D gene: .
J gene: TRBJ2-2
CDR3 protein: CASSGGRLNTGELFF
CDR3 DNA: TGTGCCAGCAGCGGTGGTCGGCTAAACACCGGGGAGCTGTTTTTT

V gene: TRBV5-1
clone size: .
D gene: TRBD1
J gene: TRBJ1-2
CDR3 protein: CASSLATGGVYGYTF
CDR3 DNA: TGCGCCAGCAGCTTGGCTACAGGGGGCGTCTATGGCTACACCTTC

V gene: TRBV7-3
clone size: .
D gene: .
J gene: TRBJ2-6
CDR3 protein: CASSPQAASGANVLTF
CDR3 DNA: TGTGCCAGCAGCCCACAAGCGGCATCCGGGGCCAACGTCCTGACTTTC

V gene: TRBV6-8
clone size: .
D gene: .
J gene: TRBJ1-2
CDR3 protein: CASSPRYRVGFNYGYTF
CDR3 DNA: TGTGCCAGCAGTCCTCGATACAGGGTAGGGTTCAACTATGGCTACACCTTC

V gene: TRBV18
clone size: once
D gene: .
J gene: TRBJ2-1
CDR3 protein: CASSSLGVYNEQFF
CDR3 DNA: TGTGCCAGCTCATCCCTAGGGGTCTACAATGAGCAGTTCTTC

V gene: TRBV6-1
clone size: once
D gene: .
J gene: TRBJ1-3
CDR3 protein: CATSLTTSNTIYF
CDR3 DNA: TGTGCCACCTCCCTAACCACCTCAAACACCATATATTTT

V gene: TRBV4-1
clone size: .
D gene: TRBD2
J gene: TRBJ2-5
CDR3 protein: CASSPRSTSNLRETQYF
CDR3 DNA: TGCGCCAGCAGCCCCCGGTCGACTAGCAACCTCCGAGAGACCCAGTACTTC

V gene: TRBV6-5
clone size: .
D gene: .
J gene: TRBJ2-7
CDR3 protein: CASSLLGEQYF
CDR3 DNA: TGTGCCAGTTCTCTCCTGGGCGAGCAGTACTTC

V gene: TRBV25-1
clone size: once
D gene: .
J gene: TRBJ1-4
CDR3 protein: CASSRGAATNEKLFF
CDR3 DNA: TGTGCCAGCAGTAGGGGGGCAGCAACTAATGAAAAACTGTTTTTT

V gene: TRBV21-1
clone size: .
D gene: .
J gene: TRBJ1-5
CDR3 protein: CASSNGGGGRNQPQHF
CDR3 DNA: TGTGCCAGCAGCAACGGCGGGGGCGGTAGGAATCAGCCCCAGCATTTT

V gene: TRBV20-1
clone size: .
D gene: .
J gene: TRBJ1-2
CDR3 protein: CSARGGPGYTF
CDR3 DNA: TGCAGTGCCAGGGGAGGGCCCGGCTACACCTTC

V gene: TRBV2
clone size: few
D gene: .
J gene: TRBJ1-5
CDR3 protein: CASSERQGDQPQHF
CDR3 DNA: TGTGCCAGCAGTGAACGGCAGGGTGACCAGCCCCAGCATTTT

V gene: TRBV28
clone size: .
D gene: TRBD2
J gene: TRBJ2-7
CDR3 protein: CASSRPGTSGLYF
CDR3 DNA: TGTGCCAGCAGCCGTCCCGGGACTAGCGGCCTATACTTC

V gene: TRBV11-3
clone size: .
D gene: .
J gene: TRBJ2-7
CDR3 protein: CASSPGTQSYEQYF
CDR3 DNA: TGTGCCAGCAGCCCCGGGACACAGTCCTACGAGCAGTACTTC

V gene: TRBV28
clone size: .
D gene: TRBD2
J gene: TRBJ2-7
CDR3 protein: CASSSTSSSYEQYF
CDR3 DNA: TGTGCCAGCAGTTCGACTAGCAGTTCCTACGAGCAGTACTTC

V gene: TRBV5-4
clone size: once
D gene: .
J gene: TRBJ1-1
CDR3 protein: CASSPRSLNTEAFF
CDR3 DNA: TGTGCCAGCAGCCCCCGGTCCCTGAACACTGAAGCTTTCTTT

V gene: TRBV5-1
clone size: .
D gene: .
J gene: TRBJ1-4
CDR3 protein: CASSLRRANEKLFF
CDR3 DNA: TGCGCCAGCAGCTTAAGAAGAGCTAATGAAAAACTGTTTTTT

V gene: TRBV7-2
clone size: .
D gene: TRBD2
J gene: TRBJ2-1
CDR3 protein: CASRRSLAGESEQFF
CDR3 DNA: TGTGCCAGCAGGCGATCACTAGCGGGAGAAAGTGAGCAGTTCTTC

V gene: TRBV2
clone size: .
D gene: .
J gene: TRBJ1-2
CDR3 protein: CASSDQGVFGYTF
CDR3 DNA: TGTGCCAGCAGTGACCAGGGTGTCTTTGGCTACACCTTC

V gene: TRBV2
clone size: .
D gene: TRBD1
J gene: TRBJ1-6
CDR3 protein: CASTSYRGVSPLHF
CDR3 DNA: TGTGCCAGCACGAGTTACAGGGGGGTTTCACCCCTCCACTTT

V gene: TRBV5-1
clone size: .
D gene: .
J gene: TRBJ2-3
CDR3 protein: CASNKGTSTDTQYF
CDR3 DNA: TGCGCCAGCAATAAGGGGACGAGCACAGATACGCAGTATTTT

V gene: TRBV25-1
clone size: .
D gene: .
J gene: TRBJ2-2
CDR3 protein: CASTTMGTHNTGELFF
CDR3 DNA: TGTGCCAGCACCACAATGGGGACCCATAACACCGGGGAGCTGTTTTTT

V gene: TRBV11-2
clone size: .
D gene: TRBD2
J gene: TRBJ2-5
CDR3 protein: CASSLVREWEETQYF
CDR3 DNA: TGTGCCAGCAGCTTGGTGCGGGAGTGGGAGGAGACCCAGTACTTC

V gene: TRBV27
clone size: .
D gene: .
J gene: TRBJ2-3
CDR3 protein: CASRGLLPVWADTQYF
CDR3 DNA: TGTGCCAGCAGGGGACTCCTCCCGGTCTGGGCAGATACGCAGTATTTT

V gene: TRBV11-3
clone size: .
D gene: .
J gene: TRBJ2-2
CDR3 protein: CASSGSGRGAGELFF
CDR3 DNA: TGTGCCAGCAGCGGTTCAGGGAGAGGGGCCGGGGAGCTGTTTTTT

V gene: TRBV4-3
clone size: .
D gene: .
J gene: TRBJ2-2
CDR3 protein: CASSHLPAPPAELFF
CDR3 DNA: TGCGCCAGCAGCCACCTCCCCGCTCCACCGGCGGAGCTGTTTTTT

V gene: TRBV6-6
clone size: .
D gene: TRBD1
J gene: TRBJ2-2
CDR3 protein: CASSQRQGSTGELFF
CDR3 DNA: TGTGCCAGCAGTCAACGACAGGGGTCCACCGGGGAGCTGTTTTTT

V gene: TRBV5-1
clone size: .
D gene: .
J gene: TRBJ2-2
CDR3 protein: CASSQTSGGSTGELFF
CDR3 DNA: TGCGCCAGCAGCCAAACCAGCGGAGGGTCCACCGGGGAGCTGTTTTTT

V gene: TRBV7-9
clone size: .
D gene: .
J gene: TRBJ2-7
CDR3 protein: CASSPEGSEQYF
CDR3 DNA: TGTGCCAGCAGCCCCGAAGGTTCCGAGCAGTACTTC

V gene: TRBV5-1
clone size: .
D gene: .
J gene: TRBJ2-3
CDR3 protein: CASRGAVGTDTQYF
CDR3 DNA: TGCGCCAGCAGGGGGGCCGTGGGCACAGATACGCAGTATTTT

V gene: TRBV5-1
clone size: .
D gene: .
J gene: TRBJ2-7
CDR3 protein: CASSFSGVVYEQYF
CDR3 DNA: TGCGCCAGCAGCTTCTCAGGGGTCGTGTACGAGCAGTACTTC

V gene: TRBV28
clone size: .
D gene: .
J gene: TRBJ1-2
CDR3 protein: CASSFLPPGGYTF
CDR3 DNA: TGTGCCAGCAGTTTCCTTCCCCCGGGGGGCTACACCTTC